The sequence of this TCR beta chain was determined in a study of T cell responses to AZD1222 COVID-19 vaccine. Trimming removed 5 bases from V and 0 bases from J, with 13 bases in between. The CDR3 extends over 16 amino acids. Germline assignment: CDR1 MNHEY and CDR2 SMNVEV (reference sequence). A word on this clone: Its antigen is unknown.

Clones were sequenced by immunoSEQ multiplex PCR, and TCRdb holds only the in-frame ones, with some missing. The sample yields approximately 100,000 clones, around 89% seen once. Whole-study findings and limits: It should be noted that donors were predominantly white British and more often female, and clonal diversity was possibly underestimated. Increased Spike-specific TCR breadth and depth were observed after two AZD1222 doses.

This TCR came from an adult in good health. The rearrangement uses TRBV27 and TRBJ2-2; weak D call: TRBD1 (5 bases). Source: peripheral blood, taken on day 0 of AZD1222 vaccination. The CDR3, as DNA: TGTGCCAGCAGTACGCCACAGGCCACGAACACCGGGGAGCTGTTTTTT. It yields the protein CASSTPQATNTGELFF.